The sequence of this T cell receptor (beta chain) was determined in a study of CD8 T cells in ankylosing spondylitis. For this clonotype: What it recognizes is unknown.

The authors made TCR beta libraries by quantitative 5'-RACE with molecular barcodes. TCRdb itself ran the 5' RACE reads through MiXCR, one entry per CDR3 protein. The profile shows about 17,000 distinct CDR3 sequences, 8% to 10% of them singletons. CDR1 is SGHDN and CDR2 is FVKESK in the germline V gene. V trimming: 0 bases; J trimming: 1 base; junction bases outside the gene matches: 4. This CDR3 spans 16 amino acids. Study-level findings and limits: In synovial fluid and blood from reactive arthritis, some motif variants were previously reported. There was reportedly significant enrichment of clones that were disease-linked in matched ankylosing spondylitis synovial fluid.

This receptor was taken from a male donor with ankylosing spondylitis or in good health (not recorded which). The V gene is TRBV14, the J gene TRBJ2-3; the match to TRBD2 covers 7 bases. Sequencing was carried out using blood. The CDR3 DNA reads TGTGCCAGCAGCCAAGATATCACTAGCGGCACAGATACGCAGTATTTT. Protein product: CASSQDITSGTDTQYF. Filled out from reference TRBV14 and TRBJ2-3, the complete variable domain reads EAGVTQFPSHSVIEKGQTVTLRCDPISGHDNLYWYRRVMGKEIKFLLHFVKESKQDESGMPNNRFLAERTGGTYSTLKVQPAELEDSGVYFCASSQDITSGTDTQYFGPGTRLTVL.